The 2 T cell receptor beta chains reported below all come from one sample, sequenced in a study of T-cell reconstitution after alpha-beta-depleted transplantation in children (dated by TCRdb to the mid-2010s). To prepare the library, PCR was applied. These reads were obtained on an Illumina HiSeq 2500. Molecular barcoding was employed in the preparation of TCR libraries, with unique molecular identifiers being used to normalize TCRbeta repertoire quantification. TCRdb reanalyzed the raw reads on its own, using fastp at Q25 for trimming and MiXCR for clone calling, and kept in-frame beta chains. Rows merge per CDR3 protein into single entries with the most common DNA and genes. The sample includes 700,000 to 850,000 distinct CDR3 sequences, with roughly 15% observed a single time. The ten largest clones represent 5% of the sample. The treatment or condition label, read with the paper, signifies: allogeneic hematopoietic cell transplantation with graft depleted of TCRalphabeta T cells and CD19 B cells.

This material consisted of PBMCs, mostly from graft donor cells, taken 360 days after TCRalphabeta/CD19-depleted stem cell transplant. The receptors shown here come from a male patient younger than 18 who had a stem cell transplant for acute lymphoblastic leukemia, so the T cells may come from the graft donor.

The chain carries TRBV20-1 and TRBJ1-2; 8 bases match TRBD1. Germline trimming cut 0 bases from V and 8 bases from J; bases unmatched to any gene: 14. CDR3 length: 16 residues. Germline-derived CDR1 and CDR2 are DFQATT and SNEGSKA (reference sequence). The CDR3 bases are TGCAGTGCTAGAGATCAAGGTTCAGGGGGCACGAGGGGCTACACCTTC. As protein: CSARDQGSGGTRGYTF.

A few counts support this clonotype. The V call is TRBV29-1, the J call TRBJ2-7; D ambiguous. Trimming removed 5 bases at V and 0 bases at J, with 5 bases between. The germline V gene encodes CDR1 SQVTM and CDR2 ANQGSEA. This CDR3 contains 11 residues. DNA for the CDR3: TGCAGCGTTCAGCGCTCCTACGAGCAGTACTTC. Translated, it gives CSVQRSYEQYF.